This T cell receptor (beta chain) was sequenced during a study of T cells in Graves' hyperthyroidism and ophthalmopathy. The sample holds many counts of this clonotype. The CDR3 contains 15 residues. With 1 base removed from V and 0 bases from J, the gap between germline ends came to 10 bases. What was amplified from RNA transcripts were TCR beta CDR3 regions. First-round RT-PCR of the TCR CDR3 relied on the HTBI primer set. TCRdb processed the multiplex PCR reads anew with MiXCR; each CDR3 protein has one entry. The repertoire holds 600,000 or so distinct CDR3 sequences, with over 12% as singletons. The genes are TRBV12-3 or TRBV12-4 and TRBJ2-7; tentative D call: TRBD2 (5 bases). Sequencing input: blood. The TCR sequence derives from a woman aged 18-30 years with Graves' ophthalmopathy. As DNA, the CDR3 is TGTGCCAGCAGTTTAGAGGTGGGGAGCTCCTACGAGCAGTACTTC. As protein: CASSLEVGSSYEQYF.